What follows are 8 T cell receptor beta chains derived from one specimen sequenced in a study of T cells expressing NK-cell markers. For each CDR3 protein, TCRdb gives one entry from its re-call of the 5' RACE reads, without DNA. The sample includes about 260,000 distinct CDR3 sequences. What was sequenced was blood T cells: a sorted CD56 or NKG2C T cell subset, CD4+ or CD8+ T cells, or bulk PBMC T cells (not recorded which). All receptors come from a woman between 18 and 70 years old in good health.

J is TRBJ2-4 and V is TRBV20-1; checking the TCRdb D call of TRBD2 is not possible without DNA. The V gene's germline CDR1 is DFQATT and CDR2 SNEGSKA (reference sequence). The CDR3 length is 17 residues. The chain's CDR3 is CSATHTPALAGENIQYF.

The CDR3 is CASSGRWGTTNEKLFF. This rearrangement joins TRBV9 to TRBJ1-4. The CDR3 has 16 residues. Germline CDR1 reads SGDLS; CDR2 reads YYNGEE.

The V and J genes are TRBV7-2 and TRBJ2-3; TCRdb's assignment of TRBD1 cannot be checked, as there is no DNA. Germline CDR1 and CDR2: SGHTA and FQGNSA. The CDR3 sequence is 14 residues long. The chain's CDR3 is CASRSGPGADTQYF.

V gene TRBV6-2 or TRBV6-3 combines with J gene TRBJ1-1; no DNA is available, so the TRBD1 call from TCRdb remains unchecked. The CDR3 covers 11 residues. Germline V CDR1 and CDR2: MNHEY, SVGEGT. The CDR3: CASSTGVEAFF.

The chain combines TRBV4-1 with TRBJ1-3; the TCRdb D gene call, TRBD1, has no DNA to confirm it. CDR1 MGHRA and CDR2 YSYEKL come from the germline V gene. This CDR3 region has 15 residues. CDR3 in amino acids: CASSQDFRAGNTIYF.

The V gene is TRBV3-1, the J gene TRBJ2-1; TCRdb indicates TRBD1, and absent DNA this call remains unverified. The CDR3 is made up of 15 amino acids. Per germline, CDR1 LGHDT and CDR2 YNNKEL (reference sequence). CDR3: CASSQLRGSFAEQFF.

V usage is TRBV5-6 and J usage is TRBJ2-1; TCRdb's assignment of TRBD2 cannot be checked, as there is no DNA. The CDR3 has 14 residues. In germline, CDR1 is SGHDT, CDR2 YYEEEE. The CDR3 loop reads CASSPETGLAEQFF.

The gene calls are TRBV6-1 and TRBJ1-4; TCRdb names TRBD1, which stays unverified in the absence of DNA. The germline V gene has CDR1 MNHNS and CDR2 SASEGT. This CDR3 contains 16 residues. CDR3 loop: CASRLTAFATNEKLFF.